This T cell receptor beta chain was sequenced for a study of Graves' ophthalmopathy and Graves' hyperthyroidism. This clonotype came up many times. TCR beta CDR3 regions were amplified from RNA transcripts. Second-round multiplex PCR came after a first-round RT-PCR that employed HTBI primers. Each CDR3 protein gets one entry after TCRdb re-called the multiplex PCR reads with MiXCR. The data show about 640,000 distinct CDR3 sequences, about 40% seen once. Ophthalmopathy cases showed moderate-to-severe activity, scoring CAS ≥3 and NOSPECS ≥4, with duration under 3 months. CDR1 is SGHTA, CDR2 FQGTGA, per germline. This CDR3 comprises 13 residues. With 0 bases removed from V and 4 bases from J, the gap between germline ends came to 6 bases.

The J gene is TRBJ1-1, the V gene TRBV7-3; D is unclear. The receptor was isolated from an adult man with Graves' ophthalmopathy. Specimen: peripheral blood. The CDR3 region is CASSLTPTTEAFF. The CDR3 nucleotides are TGTGCCAGCAGCTTAACGCCGACCACTGAAGCTTTCTTT. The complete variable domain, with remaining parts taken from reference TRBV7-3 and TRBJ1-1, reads GAGVSQTPSNKVTEKGKYVELRCDPISGHTALYWYRQSLGQGPEFLIYFQGTGAADDSGLPNDRFFAVRPEGSVSTLKIQRTERGDSAVYLCASSLTPTTEAFFGQGTRLTVV.